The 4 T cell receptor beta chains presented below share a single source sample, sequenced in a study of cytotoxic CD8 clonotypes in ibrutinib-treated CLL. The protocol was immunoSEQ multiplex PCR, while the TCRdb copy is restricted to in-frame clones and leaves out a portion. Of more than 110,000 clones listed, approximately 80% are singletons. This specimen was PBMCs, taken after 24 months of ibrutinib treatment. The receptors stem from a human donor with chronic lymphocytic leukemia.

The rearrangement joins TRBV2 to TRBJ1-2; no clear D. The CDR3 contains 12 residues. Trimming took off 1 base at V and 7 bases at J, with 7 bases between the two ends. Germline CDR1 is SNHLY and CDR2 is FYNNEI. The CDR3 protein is CASSEGWGGYTF. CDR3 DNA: TGTGCCAGCAGTGAAGGGTGGGGTGGCTACACCTTC.

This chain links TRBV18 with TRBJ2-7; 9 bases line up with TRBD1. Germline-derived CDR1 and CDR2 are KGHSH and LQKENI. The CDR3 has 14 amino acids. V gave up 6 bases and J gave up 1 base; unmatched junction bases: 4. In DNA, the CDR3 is TGTGCCAGCTCCCCGGGGACAGGGTCCTACGAGCAGTACTTC. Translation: CASSPGTGSYEQYF.

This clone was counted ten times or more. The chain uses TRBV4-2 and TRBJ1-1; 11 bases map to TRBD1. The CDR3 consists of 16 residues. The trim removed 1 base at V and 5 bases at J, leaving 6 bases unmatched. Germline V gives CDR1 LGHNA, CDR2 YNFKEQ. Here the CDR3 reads CASSQVAGTGGTEAFF. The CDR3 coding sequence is TGTGCCAGCAGCCAAGTGGCCGGGACAGGGGGTACTGAAGCTTTCTTT.

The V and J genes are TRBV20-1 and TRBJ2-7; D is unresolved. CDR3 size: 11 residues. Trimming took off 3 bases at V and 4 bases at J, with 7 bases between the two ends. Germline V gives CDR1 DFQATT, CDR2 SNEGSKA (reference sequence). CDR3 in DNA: TGCAGTGCTAGCCCATGGTACGAGCAGTACTTC. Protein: CSASPWYEQYF.